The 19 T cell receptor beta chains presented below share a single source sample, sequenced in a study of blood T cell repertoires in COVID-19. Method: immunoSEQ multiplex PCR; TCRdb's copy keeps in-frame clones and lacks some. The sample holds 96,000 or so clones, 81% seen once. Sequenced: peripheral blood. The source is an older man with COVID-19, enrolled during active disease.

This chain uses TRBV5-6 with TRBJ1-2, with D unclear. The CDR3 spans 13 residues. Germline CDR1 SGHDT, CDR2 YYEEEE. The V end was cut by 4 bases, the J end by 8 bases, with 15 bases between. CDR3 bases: TGTGCCAGCAGCCCAAGCGTAGGCGGAGGCTACACCTTC. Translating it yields CASSPSVGGGYTF.

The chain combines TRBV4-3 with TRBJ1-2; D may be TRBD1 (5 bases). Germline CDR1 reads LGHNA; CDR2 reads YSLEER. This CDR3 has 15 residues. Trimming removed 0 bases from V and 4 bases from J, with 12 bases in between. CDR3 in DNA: TGCGCCAGCAGCCAAGATTGGCAGGGTTTCTATGGCTACACCTTC. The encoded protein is CASSQDWQGFYGYTF.

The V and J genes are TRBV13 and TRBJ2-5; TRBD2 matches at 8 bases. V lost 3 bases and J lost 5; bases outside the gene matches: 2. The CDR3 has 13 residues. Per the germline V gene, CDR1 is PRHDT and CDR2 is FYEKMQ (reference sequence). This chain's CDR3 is CASSLRGAETQYF. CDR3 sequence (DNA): TGTGCCAGCAGCTTGCGGGGGGCGGAGACCCAGTACTTC.

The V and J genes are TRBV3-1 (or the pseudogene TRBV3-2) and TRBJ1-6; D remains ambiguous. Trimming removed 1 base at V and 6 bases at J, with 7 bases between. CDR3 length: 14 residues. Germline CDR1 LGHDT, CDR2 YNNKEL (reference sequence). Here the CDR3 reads CASSQANFNSPLHF. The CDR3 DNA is TGTGCCAGCAGCCAAGCCAATTTTAATTCACCCCTCCACTTT.

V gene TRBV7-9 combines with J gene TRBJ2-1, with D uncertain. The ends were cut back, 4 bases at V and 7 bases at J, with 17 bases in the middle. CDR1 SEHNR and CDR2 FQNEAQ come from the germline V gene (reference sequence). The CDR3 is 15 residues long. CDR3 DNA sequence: TGTGCCAGCAGCTCGAGATCGATTACCGTTAATGAGCAGTTCTTC. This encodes CASSSRSITVNEQFF.

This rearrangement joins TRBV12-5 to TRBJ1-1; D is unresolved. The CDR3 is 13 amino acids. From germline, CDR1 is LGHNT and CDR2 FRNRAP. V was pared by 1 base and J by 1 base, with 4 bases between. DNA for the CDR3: TGTGCTAGTGGTTTGGCCTGGAACACTGAAGCTTTCTTT. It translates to CASGLAWNTEAFF.

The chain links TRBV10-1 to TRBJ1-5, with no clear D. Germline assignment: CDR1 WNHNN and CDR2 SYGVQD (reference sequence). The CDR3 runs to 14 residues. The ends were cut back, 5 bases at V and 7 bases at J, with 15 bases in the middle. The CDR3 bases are TGCGCCAGCAGTTTGGACTTTACCTACCAGCCCCAGCATTTT. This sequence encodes CASSLDFTYQPQHF.

The CDR3 here is CASRTGTSGSYEQYF. The CDR3 DNA reads TGTGCCAGCAGGACCGGGACTAGCGGGAGCTACGAGCAGTACTTC. The V call is TRBV6-5, the J call TRBJ2-7; 14 nucleotides agree with TRBD2. This CDR3 has 15 amino acids. Germline V CDR1 and CDR2: MNHEY, SVGAGI. Trimming took 6 bases from V and 3 from J; bases not matched to a gene: 4.

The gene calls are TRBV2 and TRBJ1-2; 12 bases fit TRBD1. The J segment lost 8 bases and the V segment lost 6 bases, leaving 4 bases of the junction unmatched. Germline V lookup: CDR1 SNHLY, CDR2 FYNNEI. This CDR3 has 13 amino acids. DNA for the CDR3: TGTGCCAGCAGGGGACAGGGGGCAGGGGGCTACACCTTC. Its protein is CASRGQGAGGYTF. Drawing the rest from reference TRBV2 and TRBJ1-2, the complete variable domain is EPEVTQTPSHQVTQMGQEVILRCVPISNHLYFYWYRQILGQKVEFLVSFYNNEISEKSEIFDDQFSVERPDGSNFTLKIRSTKLEDSAMYFCASRGQGAGGYTFGSGTRLTVV.

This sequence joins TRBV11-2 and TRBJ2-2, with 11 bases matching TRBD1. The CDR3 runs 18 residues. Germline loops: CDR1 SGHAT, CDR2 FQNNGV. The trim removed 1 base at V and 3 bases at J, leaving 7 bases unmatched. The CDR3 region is CASSLGTGGVVDTGELFF. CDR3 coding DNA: TGTGCCAGCAGCTTAGGGACAGGGGGCGTCGTTGACACCGGGGAGCTGTTTTTT.

CDR3 in amino acids: CASRDSVTYGYTF. In DNA form, the CDR3 reads TGTGCCAGTAGGGACAGCGTCACTTATGGCTACACCTTC. The genes are TRBV19 and TRBJ1-2; the D gene is possibly TRBD1 (6 bases). This CDR3 is built from 13 residues. Between the trimmed V and J ends, which lost 6 bases and 5 bases, there was a span of 13 bases. CDR1 is LNHDA, CDR2 SQIVND, per germline (reference sequence).

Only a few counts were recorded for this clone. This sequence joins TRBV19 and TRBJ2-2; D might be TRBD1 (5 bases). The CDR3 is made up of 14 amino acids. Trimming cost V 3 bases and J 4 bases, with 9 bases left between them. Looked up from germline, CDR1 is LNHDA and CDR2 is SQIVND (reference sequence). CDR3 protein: CASSIPGFTGELFF. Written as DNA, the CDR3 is TGTGCCAGTAGTATCCCAGGGTTCACCGGGGAGCTGTTTTTT.

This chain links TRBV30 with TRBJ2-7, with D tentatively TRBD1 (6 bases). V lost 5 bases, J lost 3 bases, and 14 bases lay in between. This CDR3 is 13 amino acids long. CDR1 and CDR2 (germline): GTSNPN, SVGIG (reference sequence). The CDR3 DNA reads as TGTGCCTGGCGATCAGGGGCTGGCTACGAGCAGTACTTC. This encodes CAWRSGAGYEQYF.

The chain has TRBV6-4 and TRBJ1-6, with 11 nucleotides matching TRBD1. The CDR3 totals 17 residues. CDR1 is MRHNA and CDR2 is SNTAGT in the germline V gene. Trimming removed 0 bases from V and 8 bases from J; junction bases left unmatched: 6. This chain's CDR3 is CASSDSAPGQGDSPLHF. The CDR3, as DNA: TGTGCCAGCAGTGACTCGGCTCCGGGACAGGGGGATTCACCCCTCCACTTT.

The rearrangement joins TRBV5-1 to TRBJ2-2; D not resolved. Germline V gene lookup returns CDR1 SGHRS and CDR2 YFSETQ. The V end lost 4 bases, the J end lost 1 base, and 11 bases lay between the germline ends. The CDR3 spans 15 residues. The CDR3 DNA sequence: TGCGCCAGCAGCCTAATAGAGGAGAACACCGGGGAGCTGTTTTTT. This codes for CASSLIEENTGELFF.

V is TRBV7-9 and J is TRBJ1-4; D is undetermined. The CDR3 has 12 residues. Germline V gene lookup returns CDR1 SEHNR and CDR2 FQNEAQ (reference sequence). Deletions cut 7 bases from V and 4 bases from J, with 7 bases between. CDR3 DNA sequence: TGTGCCAGCATCACTAATAATGAAAAACTGTTTTTT. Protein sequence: CASITNNEKLFF.

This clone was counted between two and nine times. In DNA, the CDR3 is TGTGCCAGTAGTATCTCGGACAGTAATTACGGTCAGCCCCAGCATTTT. It specifies CASSISDSNYGQPQHF. The chain combines TRBV19 with TRBJ1-5, with D perhaps matching TRBD1 (6 bases). The CDR3 has 16 residues. V was trimmed by 3 bases and J by 6 bases, leaving 18 bases between them. Germline V gives CDR1 LNHDA, CDR2 SQIVND (reference sequence). The full variable domain, rest sourced from reference TRBV19 and TRBJ1-5, is DGGITQSPKYLFRKEGQNVTLSCEQNLNHDAMYWYRQDPGQGLRLIYYSQIVNDFQKGDIAEGYSVSREKKESFPLTVTSAQKNPTAFYLCASSISDSNYGQPQHFGDGTRLSIL.

CDR3 sequence reads: CASASGQLQYF. As DNA, the CDR3 is TGTGCTAGTGCTTCCGGACAGCTGCAGTACTTC. The J gene is TRBJ2-7, the V gene TRBV12-5; weak D call: TRBD1 (6 bases). Trimming cost V 7 bases and J 9 bases, with 13 bases left between them. CDR1 is LGHNT, CDR2 FRNRAP, per germline. This CDR3 is 11 amino acids long.

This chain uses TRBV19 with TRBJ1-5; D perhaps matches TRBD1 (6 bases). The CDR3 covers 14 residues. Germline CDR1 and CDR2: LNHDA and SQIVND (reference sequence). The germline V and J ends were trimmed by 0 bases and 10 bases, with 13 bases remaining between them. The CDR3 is CASSIDKDRQPQHF. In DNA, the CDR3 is TGTGCCAGTAGTATAGATAAGGACAGACAACCCCAGCATTTT.